The T cell receptor (beta chain) described here comes from a study of T cells in Graves' hyperthyroidism and ophthalmopathy. This clonotype has only a few counts. J gave up 1 base and V 1 base, and 13 bases lay outside the gene matches. CDR1 is DFQATT, CDR2 SNEGSKA, per germline (reference sequence). This CDR3 is built from 19 residues. Using RNA transcripts as the source, TCR beta CDR3 regions were amplified. When the TCR CDR3 underwent first-round RT-PCR, the HTBI primer set was used. TCRdb re-called the multiplex PCR reads with MiXCR, one entry per CDR3 protein. The sample gives about 640,000 distinct CDR3 sequences, around 21% of which show up once; approximately 30% is in the top ten.

The chain recombines TRBV20-1 with TRBJ2-1; 10 bases fit TRBD2. The sequence derives from a man younger than 40 with Graves' ophthalmopathy. The sample comprised blood. The CDR3 region is CSARVGSGRAVASYNEQFF. The CDR3 nucleotides are TGCAGTGCTAGAGTGGGAAGCGGGAGGGCAGTTGCGTCCTACAATGAGCAGTTCTTC.